The TCR beta chain under discussion was sequenced for a study of blood T cell repertoires in COVID-19. Study-level information: The origin of the acute and convalescent COVID-19 samples was the United States, Italy and Spain. The cDNA or gDNA used as material had been derived from T cells, B-cell-depleted T cells, or PBMCs.

Original analysis: Reference gene primer amplification yielded estimated nucleated cell counts. Some clones are missing from TCRdb's copy, which holds only in-frame ones; the method was immunoSEQ multiplex PCR. V and J calls and clone size are copied from that table; D and trimming were computed from the DNA. Counted here are 200,000 or so clones, roughly 80% occurring once; the ten biggest clones make up approximately 15%. V was shortened by 0 bases and J by 7 bases, with 7 bases between the two germline ends. CDR1 and CDR2 (germline): MNHNY, SVGAGI (reference sequence). The CDR3 loop spans 14 amino acids.

Sequencing was performed on peripheral blood. This sequence originates from a man aged 25 to 40 with active or convalescent COVID-19. V and J are TRBV6-6 and TRBJ1-6; D gene ambiguous. In DNA, the CDR3 is TGTGCCAGCAGTTACTCGGAGGTGAATTCACCCCTCCACTTT. This sequence encodes CASSYSEVNSPLHF.